Shown below are 14 T cell receptor beta chains from a single sample sequenced in a study of T-cell reconstitution after alpha-beta-depleted transplantation in children. Unique molecular identifiers were built into the TCRbeta library. TCRdb fed the PCR reads into MiXCR, producing one record per CDR3 protein. The table has hundreds of thousands of distinct CDR3 sequences, more than 10% seen once; the top ten hold about 3.9%. This material consisted of PBMCs, taken from the stem cell graft. The receptors stem from a human donor who donated a stem cell graft to a child with Fanconi anemia.

The table lists this clonotype with many counts. Written as DNA, the CDR3 is TGTGCCAGCAGCTTTTTAGAGGGGGGCTACGAGCAGTACTTC. Its translation: CASSFLEGGYEQYF. J is TRBJ2-7 and V is TRBV7-2; possibly TRBD1 or TRBD2 for D (6 bases each). CDR1 is SGHTA, CDR2 FQGNSA, per germline. Trimming shortened V by 3 bases and J by 3 bases, and 12 bases separated the two germline ends. The CDR3 contains 14 residues.

This clonotype was observed at least ten times. The chain joins TRBV4-3 to TRBJ2-2; 9 bases line up with TRBD1. From germline, CDR1 is LGHNA and CDR2 YSLEER. The CDR3 sequence is 19 residues long. Trimming at V came to 0 bases and at J to 4 bases, leaving 12 bases not matched to a gene. CDR3 amino acids: CASSQERLNRGLGTGELFF. Written as DNA, the CDR3 is TGCGCCAGCAGCCAAGAGAGGTTAAACAGGGGGCTAGGCACCGGGGAGCTGTTTTTT.

This clonotype was seen more than once but under ten times. The J gene is TRBJ1-1, the V gene TRBV28; D is perhaps TRBD1 (6 bases). V was trimmed by 10 bases and J by 10 bases, leaving 19 bases between them. The CDR3 sequence is 12 residues long. The germline V gene has CDR1 MDHEN and CDR2 SYDVKM. The CDR3 loop reads CATAELRGGAFF. CDR3 nucleotides: TGTGCCACCGCCGAACTTAGGGGGGGAGCTTTCTTT.

This clonotype was seen once. DNA for the CDR3: TGTGCCAGCAGCCAAGATGTGGCAAGCCATGGCTACACCTTC. Its protein product is CASSQDVASHGYTF. The chain uses TRBV3-1 and TRBJ1-2; no clear D gene. CDR3 length: 14 residues. CDR1 and CDR2 (germline): LGHDT, YNNKEL (reference sequence). Trimming removed 0 bases at V and 6 bases at J, with 11 bases between.

V is TRBV3-1 and J is TRBJ1-4; TRBD1 is a possible D gene (5 bases). Deletions cut 0 bases from V and 7 bases from J, with 15 bases between. Germline CDR1 reads LGHDT; CDR2 reads YNNKEL (reference sequence). The CDR3 spans 16 residues. The DNA of the CDR3 is TGTGCCAGCAGCCAAGATACGGGGCAAGGAGGTGAAAAACTGTTTTTT. Residues: CASSQDTGQGGEKLFF. Full variable domain (rest looked up from reference TRBV3-1 and TRBJ1-4): DTAVSQTPKYLVTQMGNDKSIKCEQNLGHDTMYWYKQDSKKFLKIMFSYNNKELIINETVPNRFSPKSPDKAHLNLHINSLELGDSAVYFCASSQDTGQGGEKLFFGSGTQLSVL.

This clonotype was seen at least ten times. This sequence joins TRBV2 and TRBJ2-3, with D tentatively TRBD1 (6 bases). Germline assignment: CDR1 SNHLY and CDR2 FYNNEI. This CDR3 has 12 residues. Trimming cost V 7 bases and J 5 bases, with 10 bases left between them. CDR3 bases: TGTGCCAGCACCGAAGGGGGAGATACGCAGTATTTT. Translated: CASTEGGDTQYF. The complete variable domain, with remaining parts taken from reference TRBV2 and TRBJ2-3, reads EPEVTQTPSHQVTQMGQEVILRCVPISNHLYFYWYRQILGQKVEFLVSFYNNEISEKSEIFDDQFSVERPDGSNFTLKIRSTKLEDSAMYFCASTEGGDTQYFGPGTRLTVL.

The CDR3 here is CAISEGGDNTF. CDR3 sequence (DNA): TGTGCCATCAGTGAAGGGGGGGACAACACCTTC. This chain connects TRBV10-3 to TRBJ1-2, with D perhaps TRBD1 (6 bases). The germline gives CDR1 ENHRY, CDR2 SYGVKD. Trimming removed 3 bases at V and 12 bases at J, with 11 bases between. CDR3 length equals 11 residues.

This clonotype was seen a few times. The CDR3 loop reads CASSLEGPGGYTF. The DNA for the CDR3 is TGTGCCAGCAGCTTAGAAGGCCCAGGGGGCTACACCTTC. V usage is TRBV7-9 and J usage is TRBJ1-2, with D tentatively TRBD1 (5 bases). This CDR3 is built from 13 residues. V shed 1 base and J shed 8 bases, with 11 bases lying between them. In germline, CDR1 is SEHNR, CDR2 FQNEAQ (reference sequence).

This sequence joins TRBV10-3 and TRBJ1-2; 7 bases fit TRBD1. Germline CDR1 and CDR2: ENHRY and SYGVKD. The CDR3 length is 14 residues. V lost 6 bases, J lost 8 bases, and 12 bases stayed unmatched. The CDR3 loop is CAISDRAQREGYTF. CDR3 DNA: TGTGCCATCAGCGACAGGGCGCAAAGGGAGGGCTACACCTTC.

The chain has TRBV12-3 or TRBV12-4 and TRBJ2-5; TRBD2 is a possible D gene (5 bases). V was cut by 2 bases and J by 6 bases, with 7 bases left in between. The CDR3 covers 12 residues. Here the CDR3 reads CASSLSGKTQYF. The CDR3 DNA is TGTGCCAGCAGTTTATCGGGAAAGACCCAGTACTTC.

This clonotype was found many times. This chain joins TRBV6-2 or TRBV6-3 and TRBJ1-1; D possibly corresponds to TRBD1 (5 bases). This CDR3 comprises 13 residues. Germline V gene lookup returns CDR1 MNHEY and CDR2 SVGEGT. Trimming cost V 7 bases and J 0 bases, with 9 bases left between them. CDR3 sequence (DNA): TGTGCCAGCATTGCGACAGTGAACACTGAAGCTTTCTTT. Translating gives CASIATVNTEAFF.

This clonotype has just a few counts. This chain connects TRBV12-3 or TRBV12-4 to TRBJ1-3, with D possibly being TRBD1 (5 bases). With 3 bases removed from V and 2 bases from J, the gap between germline ends came to 14 bases. The CDR3 length is 16 residues. CDR3 DNA sequence: TGTGCCAGCAGTTTCGCAGGGAGAGGCCCTGGAAACACCATATATTTT. Translated, it gives CASSFAGRGPGNTIYF.

The chain combines TRBV28 with TRBJ1-6; D is ambiguous. Trimming removed 5 bases from V and 7 bases from J, with 12 bases in between. This CDR3 has 14 amino acids. The germline V gene encodes CDR1 MDHEN and CDR2 SYDVKM. CDR3 sequence (DNA): TGTGCCAGCAGTCCTCTTCGCCCGAATTCACCCCTCCACTTT. Its translation: CASSPLRPNSPLHF. Full variable domain (remainder filled in from reference TRBV28 and TRBJ1-6): DVKVTQSSRYLVKRTGEKVFLECVQDMDHENMFWYRQDPGLGLRLIYFSYDVKMKEKGDIPEGYSVSREKKERFSLILESASTNQTSMYLCASSPLRPNSPLHFGNGTRLTVT.

The V call is TRBV5-1, the J call TRBJ2-2; 8 bases align to TRBD2. Germline V gives CDR1 SGHRS, CDR2 YFSETQ. Trimming removed 3 bases from V and 1 base from J; junction bases left unmatched: 8. The length of the CDR3 is 17 residues. CDR3 residues: CASSSLIAGLNTGELFF. The DNA for the CDR3 is TGCGCCAGCAGCTCCCTTATAGCGGGGTTGAACACCGGGGAGCTGTTTTTT.